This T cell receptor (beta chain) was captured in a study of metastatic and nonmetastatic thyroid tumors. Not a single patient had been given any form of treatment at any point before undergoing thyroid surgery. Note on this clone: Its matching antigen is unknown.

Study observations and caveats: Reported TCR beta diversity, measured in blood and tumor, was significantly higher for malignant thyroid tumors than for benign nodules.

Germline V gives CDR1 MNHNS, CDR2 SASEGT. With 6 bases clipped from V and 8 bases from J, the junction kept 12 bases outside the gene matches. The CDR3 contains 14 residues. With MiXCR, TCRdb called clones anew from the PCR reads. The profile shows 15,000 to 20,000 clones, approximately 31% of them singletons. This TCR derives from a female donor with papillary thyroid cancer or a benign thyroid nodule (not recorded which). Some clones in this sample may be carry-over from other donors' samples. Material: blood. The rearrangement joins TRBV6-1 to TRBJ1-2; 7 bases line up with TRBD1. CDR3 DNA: TGTGCCAGCAGCACACTGACAGGGTTCGGCGGCTACACCTTC. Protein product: CASSTLTGFGGYTF.